Below are 19 T cell receptor beta chains sequenced from a single sample in a study of beta chain features in type 1 diabetes. Expressed TCRB transcripts were sequenced, since all the RNA that had been isolated was reverse transcribed. Repertoires were generated with immunoSEQ multiplex PCR, while TCRdb's copy carries only in-frame clones and drops some. The table lists 300,000 to 350,000 clones, 8% of them singletons, with around 0.44% in the top ten. Source material: central memory CD4+ T cells from blood. These receptors originate from a woman between 18 and 29 years old in good health.

The CDR3 loop reads CATSRDRAADTQYF. As DNA, the CDR3 is TGTGCCACCAGCAGAGATCGGGCCGCAGATACGCAGTATTTT. The V and J genes are TRBV15 and TRBJ2-3, with D unresolved. V lost 0 bases and J 4 bases, leaving 8 bases between the germline ends. The CDR3 contains 14 residues. The germline gives CDR1 LNHNV, CDR2 YYDKDF (reference sequence).

This clone occurred many times. The V gene is TRBV5-1, the J gene TRBJ2-1; no clear D gene. V dropped 6 bases and J dropped 9 bases, with 16 bases sitting between them. Germline CDR1 and CDR2: SGHRS and YFSETQ. The CDR3 runs 13 residues. CDR3 amino acids: CASTGEARGEQFF. CDR3 coding DNA: TGCGCCAGCACTGGGGAAGCCCGTGGTGAGCAGTTCTTC.

This clone has a handful of counts. The gene calls are TRBV29-1 and TRBJ1-2, with 7 bases that match TRBD1. V lost 5 bases, J lost 1 base, and 13 bases stayed unmatched. CDR3 length: 16 residues. Germline V gene data show CDR1 as SQVTM and CDR2 as ANQGSEA. The CDR3 protein is CSVTTGMTGINYGYTF. The DNA for the CDR3 is TGCAGCGTTACCACTGGAATGACAGGGATTAACTATGGCTACACCTTC.

This clone was observed at least ten times. The V call is TRBV7-2, the J call TRBJ2-6, with TRBD2 as a possible D gene (5 bases). This CDR3 has 16 residues. V was cut by 5 bases and J by 4 bases, with 15 bases left in between. Germline V gene data show CDR1 as SGHTA and CDR2 as FQGNSA. The CDR3 DNA follows: TGTGCCAGCAGCCTATTCAGCGGAACCGGGGCCAACGTCCTGACTTTC. This sequence encodes CASSLFSGTGANVLTF. The whole variable domain, filled in from reference TRBV7-2 and TRBJ2-6, reads GAGVSQSPSNKVTEKGKDVELRCDPISGHTALYWYRQSLGQGLEFLIYFQGNSAPDKSGLPSDRFSAERTGGSVSTLTIQRTQQEDSAVYLCASSLFSGTGANVLTFGAGSRLTVL.

For this clone: This same CDR3 is encoded by further DNA sequences in the sample. The chain uses TRBV2 and TRBJ2-2; unclear D gene. CDR3 length: 14 amino acids. Germline V lookup: CDR1 SNHLY, CDR2 FYNNEI. V was pared by 3 bases and J by 1 base, with 6 bases between. CDR3 DNA sequence: TGTGCCAGCAGTGAGACTGGGAACACCGGGGAGCTGTTTTTT. Translating gives CASSETGNTGELFF.

V gene TRBV6-6 combines with J gene TRBJ2-6, with D unclear. This CDR3 comprises 15 residues. V was cut by 0 bases and J by 3 bases, with 6 bases left in between. The V gene's germline CDR1 is MNHNY and CDR2 SVGAGI (reference sequence). CDR3 residues: CASSYSLGGANVLTF. Here the CDR3 DNA reads TGTGCCAGCAGTTACTCCTTGGGTGGGGCCAACGTCCTGACTTTC.

V gene TRBV5-1 combines with J gene TRBJ1-2; no clear D. Per the germline V gene, CDR1 is SGHRS and CDR2 is YFSETQ. V was clipped by 0 bases and J by 2 bases, with 8 bases between them. The length of the CDR3 is 14 residues. The CDR3 coding sequence is TGCGCCAGCAGCTTGGGAAACGAGAACTATGGCTACACCTTC. The encoded protein is CASSLGNENYGYTF. Full variable domain (rest looked up from reference TRBV5-1 and TRBJ1-2): KAGVTQTPRYLIKTRGQQVTLSCSPISGHRSVSWYQQTPGQGLQFLFEYFSETQRNKGNFPGRFSGRQFSNSRSEMNVSTLELGDSALYLCASSLGNENYGYTFGSGTRLTVV.

This clone was seen only a few times. In DNA, the CDR3 is TGTGCCAGTAGTATAACAGGGATGGGCTACACCTTC. This codes for CASSITGMGYTF. The chain carries TRBV19 and TRBJ1-2, with D possibly TRBD1 on 6 matching bases. This CDR3 comprises 12 residues. Trimming cost V 2 bases and J 8 bases, with 9 bases left between them. CDR1 and CDR2 (germline): LNHDA, SQIVND (reference sequence).

With regard to this clone: Other DNA sequences in the sample encode the same CDR3. J is TRBJ1-1 and V is TRBV7-8, with D tentatively TRBD1 (5 bases). Germline-derived CDR1 and CDR2 are SGHVS and FQNEAQ. The V gene lost 1 base and the J gene lost 0 bases, with 6 bases spanning the gap. The length of the CDR3 is 14 residues. The CDR3 spells CASSLGGVNTEAFF. DNA for the CDR3: TGTGCCAGCAGCTTAGGAGGGGTGAACACTGAAGCTTTCTTT.

This rearrangement joins TRBV23-1 to TRBJ2-2, with TRBD1 identical over 8 bases. TRBV23-1 is an ORF; its function is uncertain. The length of the CDR3 is 14 residues. Trimming took 8 bases from V and 5 from J; bases not matched to a gene: 7. CDR3 DNA sequence: TGCGCCAGCTCCGACAGGGGAAGGACCGGGGAGCTGTTTTTT. Translating it yields CASSDRGRTGELFF.

This clone has a handful of counts. This chain links TRBV11-2 with TRBJ2-1, with TRBD2 identical over 8 bases. V shed 1 base, J shed 4 bases, and the junction held 0 bases outside the gene matches. The CDR3 runs to 14 residues. CDR1 and CDR2 (germline): SGHAT, FQNNGV. Here the CDR3 reads CASSLAGGYNEQFF. CDR3 DNA: TGTGCCAGCAGCTTAGCGGGAGGGTACAATGAGCAGTTCTTC.

This chain joins TRBV6-5 and TRBJ2-7, with D perhaps TRBD1 (6 bases). CDR3 length: 12 residues. With 8 bases removed from V and 0 bases from J, the gap between germline ends came to 8 bases. Germline V gene lookup returns CDR1 MNHEY and CDR2 SVGAGI. The CDR3 here is CASWTASYEQYF. The CDR3, as DNA: TGTGCCAGCTGGACAGCCTCCTACGAGCAGTACTTC.

This clone was recorded a few times. Written as DNA, the CDR3 is TGTGCCAGCAGCTTAGTCCCCTTGCGGCAGTTCTTC. Translated, it gives CASSLVPLRQFF. The rearrangement joins TRBV7-2 to TRBJ2-1; D uncertain. Germline V gene sequence: CDR1 SGHTA, CDR2 FQGNSA. V lost 1 base to trimming and J lost 12 bases, with 10 bases between them. This CDR3 contains 12 residues. The full variable domain, with the rest looked up from reference TRBV7-2 and TRBJ2-1, is GAGVSQSPSNKVTEKGKDVELRCDPISGHTALYWYRQSLGQGLEFLIYFQGNSAPDKSGLPSDRFSAERTGGSVSTLTIQRTQQEDSAVYLCASSLVPLRQFFGPGTRLTVL.

This chain connects TRBV9 to TRBJ2-5; D might be TRBD1 or TRBD2, each matching 5 bases. Trimming stripped 3 bases from V and 6 bases from J, with 6 bases between. The CDR3 runs 11 residues. CDR1 and CDR2 from the germline V gene are SGDLS and YYNGEE. The DNA for the CDR3 is TGTGCCAGCAGCGCGGGACAGACCCAGTACTTC. This translates into CASSAGQTQYF.

In DNA, the CDR3 is TGTGCCAGCAGTTTCCAGACTAGCGTGGATGAGCAGTTCTTC. Encoded protein: CASSFQTSVDEQFF. The chain uses TRBV2 and TRBJ2-1; 8 bases match TRBD2. The trim removed 5 bases at V and 8 bases at J, leaving 8 bases unmatched. This CDR3 has 14 amino acids. Germline V lookup: CDR1 SNHLY, CDR2 FYNNEI. Variable domain in full (rest from reference TRBV2 and TRBJ2-1): EPEVTQTPSHQVTQMGQEVILRCVPISNHLYFYWYRQILGQKVEFLVSFYNNEISEKSEIFDDQFSVERPDGSNFTLKIRSTKLEDSAMYFCASSFQTSVDEQFFGPGTRLTVL.

V and J are TRBV28 and TRBJ2-7; 12 bases are shared with TRBD2. The V gene's germline CDR1 is MDHEN and CDR2 SYDVKM. Trimming took 6 bases from V and 2 from J; bases not matched to a gene: 2. The length of the CDR3 is 14 residues. The CDR3 DNA reads TGTGCCAGCAGACGGACTAGCGGGACCTACGAGCAGTACTTC. Encoded protein: CASRRTSGTYEQYF.

V gene TRBV2 combines with J gene TRBJ2-5; D not certain. Germline V lookup: CDR1 SNHLY, CDR2 FYNNEI. Trimming took off 5 bases at V and 5 bases at J, with 15 bases between the two ends. This CDR3 spans 14 amino acids. CDR3 sequence (DNA): TGTGCCAGCAGTTGGGCTACCGGTCGTGAGACCCAGTACTTC. This gives the protein CASSWATGRETQYF.

This chain joins TRBV5-1 and TRBJ2-3; 9 positions agree with TRBD1. The junction had 7 bases not matched to a gene; V was cut back by 2 bases and J by 3 bases. The germline V gene has CDR1 SGHRS and CDR2 YFSETQ. This CDR3 spans 16 amino acids. CDR3 coding DNA: TGCGCCAGCAGCTTACAGGGGGCGCGGGGGACAGATACGCAGTATTTT. Residues: CASSLQGARGTDTQYF.

The V and J genes are TRBV7-9 and TRBJ2-1; D possibly uses TRBD1 or TRBD2 (5 bases each). CDR3 size: 15 residues. CDR1 and CDR2 (germline): SEHNR, FQNEAQ (reference sequence). V was pared by 3 bases and J by 3 bases, with 12 bases between. CDR3 in DNA: TGTGCCAGCAGCTTGGGGGAGTGGGGCTACAATGAGCAGTTCTTC. This translates into CASSLGEWGYNEQFF.